Listed below are T cell receptor beta chains from one sample, sequenced in a study of vaccination effects on CD4 cells after COVID-19. No antigens are known for them. Clones were sequenced by immunoSEQ multiplex PCR, and TCRdb holds only the in-frame ones, with some missing. The sample holds tens of thousands of clones, nearly 75% seen once. The sequencing here drew on CD4+ T cells from PBMCs cultured without peptide, taken after COVID-19 vaccination. Receptors were obtained from a human donor who received a COVID-19 vaccine. The CDR3 runs from the conserved cysteine through the conserved F or W. A D gene is named only where the DNA matches it firmly. Clone size is shown for a subset of rows, as once, few, many or a class of expanded clone.

V: TRBV5-1; size: NA; J: TRBJ1-2; D: NA; DNA: TGCGCCAGCAGGGAAGGAGCTAACTATGGCTACACCTTC; CDR3: CASREGANYGYTF
V: TRBV4-3; size: few; J: TRBJ2-1; D: TRBD2; DNA: TGCGCCAGCAGCCAAGGAAAGCGGGGAGTCGTCTACAATGAGCAGTTCTTC; CDR3: CASSQGKRGVVYNEQFF
V: TRBV24-1; size: NA; J: TRBJ1-2; D: NA; DNA: TGTGCCACCAGTACAGGCTACCCTAACTATGGCTACACCTTC; CDR3: CATSTGYPNYGYTF
V: TRBV6-5; size: NA; J: TRBJ1-1; D: TRBD1; DNA: TGTGCCAGCACCGTACAGGGGGCGCGTACTGAAGCTTTCTTT; CDR3: CASTVQGARTEAFF
V: TRBV19; size: NA; J: TRBJ2-3; D: NA; DNA: TGTGCCAGTAGTAGACGGGGGAACAGCGGCACAGATACGCAGTATTTT; CDR3: CASSRRGNSGTDTQYF
V: TRBV5-1; size: once; J: TRBJ2-1; D: NA; DNA: TGCGCCAGCAGCCTAATAGGCGGGGCTAACAATGAGCAGTTCTTC; CDR3: CASSLIGGANNEQFF
V: TRBV30; size: NA; J: TRBJ1-1; D: NA; DNA: TGTGCCTGGACCCCTGCTGGGGGGCGGGTCACTGAAGCTTTCTTT; CDR3: CAWTPAGGRVTEAFF
V: TRBV3-1/TRBV3-2; size: NA; J: TRBJ2-2; D: NA; DNA: TGTGCCAGCAGGGGAACAGGGAGAACCGGGGAGCTGTTTTTT; CDR3: CASRGTGRTGELFF
V: TRBV3-1/TRBV3-2; size: NA; J: TRBJ2-5; D: NA; DNA: TGTGCCAGCAGCCAAGACGTCGGGGCCCAAGAGACCCAGTACTTC; CDR3: CASSQDVGAQETQYF
V: TRBV18; size: NA; J: TRBJ1-5; D: NA; DNA: TGTGCCAGCTCATTGGGGGAAAATCAGCCCCAGCATTTT; CDR3: CASSLGENQPQHF
V: TRBV30; size: few; J: TRBJ2-4; D: TRBD2; DNA: TGTGCCTGGATGCCGAGGGGCCGGGGGGGAGGATACATTCAGTACTTC; CDR3: CAWMPRGRGGGYIQYF
V: TRBV19; size: NA; J: TRBJ2-2; D: TRBD1; DNA: TGTGCCAGTAGTCTCCGGAAGGGGGCTTACCCCGGGGAGCTGTTTTTT; CDR3: CASSLRKGAYPGELFF
V: TRBV11-2; size: NA; J: TRBJ2-3; D: NA; DNA: TGTGCCAGCAGCTTAACGGGGAGGCTGATCACAGATACGCAGTATTTT; CDR3: CASSLTGRLITDTQYF
V: TRBV29-1; size: NA; J: TRBJ1-2; D: NA; DNA: TGCAGCGTTGAAGTTTCGAGCGCGAGTGGCTACACCTTC; CDR3: CSVEVSSASGYTF
V: TRBV24-1; size: NA; J: TRBJ2-5; D: TRBD1; DNA: TGTGCCACCAGTGATCCACAGGGGGCTGGAGAGACCCAGTACTTC; CDR3: CATSDPQGAGETQYF
V: TRBV9; size: NA; J: TRBJ2-1; D: NA; DNA: TGTGCCAGCAGCGTAGTATCTTCGGGGATCAATGAGCAGTTCTTC; CDR3: CASSVVSSGINEQFF
V: TRBV3-1/TRBV3-2; size: NA; J: TRBJ2-2; D: NA; DNA: TGTGCCAGCAGCCAGTACAGGGTTAGGGGCATGAACACCGGGGAGCTGTTTTTT; CDR3: CASSQYRVRGMNTGELFF
V: TRBV5-1; size: NA; J: TRBJ2-4; D: NA; DNA: TGCGCCAGCAGCCGAGGGGGGGCGGACATTCAGTACTTC; CDR3: CASSRGGADIQYF
V: TRBV5-8; size: NA; J: TRBJ2-5; D: NA; DNA: TGTGCCAGCAGCTTGTACCGCTACGGGGGAGAGACCCAGTACTTC; CDR3: CASSLYRYGGETQYF
V: TRBV5-8; size: NA; J: TRBJ1-3; D: NA; DNA: TGTGCCAGCAGCCATGGACTATCGTCTGGAAACACCATATATTTT; CDR3: CASSHGLSSGNTIYF
V: TRBV6-5; size: NA; J: TRBJ1-2; D: NA; DNA: TGTGCCAGCAGTCCTACTATCGGACCTAACTATGGCTACACCTTC; CDR3: CASSPTIGPNYGYTF
V: TRBV12-3/TRBV12-4; size: NA; J: TRBJ1-3; D: NA; DNA: TGTGCCAGCAGCATTATTGCTGGAAACACCATATATTTT; CDR3: CASSIIAGNTIYF
V: TRBV6-5; size: NA; J: TRBJ2-6; D: NA; DNA: TGTGCCAGCAGTTCCCCTAGGGTGACTGGGGCCAACGTCCTGACTTTC; CDR3: CASSSPRVTGANVLTF
V: TRBV4-2; size: NA; J: TRBJ2-5; D: NA; DNA: TGTGCCAGCAGCCAAGATCCTCCCCGGGCCCCTGAAACGGAGACCCAGTACTTC; CDR3: CASSQDPPRAPETETQYF
V: TRBV28; size: NA; J: TRBJ1-2; D: NA; DNA: TGTGCCTCGGGCGTGAACTATGGCTACACCTTC; CDR3: CASGVNYGYTF
V: TRBV4-3; size: few; J: TRBJ1-2; D: TRBD1; DNA: TGCGCCAGCAGCCCGTCACAGGGGAGGAACTATGGCTACACCTTC; CDR3: CASSPSQGRNYGYTF
V: TRBV5-4; size: NA; J: TRBJ2-2; D: TRBD2; DNA: TGTGCCAGCAGCCCGGGACTAGCGGGGGCCAACACCGGGGAGCTGTTTTTT; CDR3: CASSPGLAGANTGELFF
V: TRBV10-3; size: NA; J: TRBJ1-1; D: NA; DNA: TGTGCCATCAACATACAGGGATTGAACACTGAAGCTTTCTTT; CDR3: CAINIQGLNTEAFF
V: TRBV2; size: few; J: TRBJ2-3; D: TRBD1; DNA: TGTGCCAGCAGCCGGGACAGGGGCACAGATACGCAGTATTTT; CDR3: CASSRDRGTDTQYF